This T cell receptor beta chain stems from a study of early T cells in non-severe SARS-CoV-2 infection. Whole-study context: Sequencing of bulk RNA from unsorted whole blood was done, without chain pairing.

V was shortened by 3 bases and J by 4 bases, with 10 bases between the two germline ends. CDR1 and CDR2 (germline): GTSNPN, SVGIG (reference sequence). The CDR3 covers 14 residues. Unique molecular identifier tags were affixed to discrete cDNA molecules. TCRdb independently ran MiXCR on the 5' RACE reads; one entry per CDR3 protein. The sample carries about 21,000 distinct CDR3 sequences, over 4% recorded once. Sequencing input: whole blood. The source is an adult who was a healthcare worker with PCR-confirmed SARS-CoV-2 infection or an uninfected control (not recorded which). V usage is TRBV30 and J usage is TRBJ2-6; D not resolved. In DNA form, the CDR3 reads TGTGCCTGGAGCAAGACCTCAGGGGCCAACGTCCTGACTTTC. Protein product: CAWSKTSGANVLTF.